One sample yielded the 25 T cell receptor beta chains listed below, sequenced in a study of Graves' ophthalmopathy and Graves' hyperthyroidism. The authors amplified TCR beta CDR3 regions, and they did so from RNA transcripts for repertoire sequencing. RT-PCR with HTBI primers came first, then second-round multiplex PCR. TCRdb fed the multiplex PCR reads into MiXCR, producing one record per CDR3 protein. This table has 260,000 or so distinct CDR3 sequences, less than 55% appearing once. Sample: peripheral blood. The receptor source for this set is an adult man with Graves' ophthalmopathy.

The chain links TRBV7-9 to TRBJ2-7; weak D call: TRBD1 (6 bases). This CDR3 comprises 14 residues. Germline CDR1 and CDR2: SEHNR and FQNEAQ (reference sequence). V lost 1 base and J lost 7, with 14 bases in between. As DNA, the CDR3 is TGTGCCAGCAGCTTAGTTACGGAAGGGGGTGAGCAGTACTTC. It specifies CASSLVTEGGEQYF.

The J gene is TRBJ1-1, the V gene TRBV19; tentatively, D is TRBD1 (6 bases). CDR3 length: 14 amino acids. V was shortened by 8 bases and J by 1 base, with 14 bases between the two germline ends. Germline V gene lookup returns CDR1 LNHDA and CDR2 SQIVND (reference sequence). The CDR3 protein is CASARVDRNTEAFF. DNA for the CDR3: TGTGCCAGTGCTAGAGTGGACAGGAACACTGAAGCTTTCTTT. Looking up the rest from reference TRBV19 and TRBJ1-1 gives the full variable domain: DGGITQSPKYLFRKEGQNVTLSCEQNLNHDAMYWYRQDPGQGLRLIYYSQIVNDFQKGDIAEGYSVSREKKESFPLTVTSAQKNPTAFYLCASARVDRNTEAFFGQGTRLTVV.

This clonotype was recorded many times. Written as DNA, the CDR3 is TGTGCCACCAGCAGAGATGGAGGGGTGATTTGGGAGACCCAGTACTTC. It encodes CATSRDGGVIWETQYF. The rearrangement links TRBV15 to TRBJ2-5, with a possible D match to TRBD2 (6 bases). This CDR3 has 16 amino acids. Per germline, CDR1 LNHNV and CDR2 YYDKDF (reference sequence). The V end was cut by 0 bases, the J end by 5 bases, with 16 bases between.

The J gene is TRBJ2-7, the V gene TRBV29-1; 10 positions agree with TRBD2. This CDR3 is built from 14 residues. CDR1 and CDR2 from the germline V gene are SQVTM and ANQGSEA. V shed 4 bases and J 7 bases; nucleotides not matched to a gene: 10. The CDR3 bases are TGCAGCGTTGGGACTAGCGGAACCTCCTCAGAGCAGTACTTC. It codes for CSVGTSGTSSEQYF.

The V call is TRBV7-8, the J call TRBJ1-5; D might be TRBD1 (6 bases). This CDR3 has 16 residues. The germline CDR1 and CDR2 sequences are SGHVS and FQNEAQ. Trimming took off 2 bases at V and 2 bases at J, with 13 bases between the two ends. CDR3 sequence (DNA): TGTGCCAGCAGCTTACCTAGACAGGCCCGCAATCAGCCCCAGCATTTT. As protein: CASSLPRQARNQPQHF.

This clonotype has more than one count but fewer than ten. The rearrangement links TRBV7-9 to TRBJ1-2; maybe TRBD1 (5 bases). CDR3 length equals 16 residues. Trimming removed 4 bases from V and 5 bases from J, with 20 bases in between. Germline lookup yields CDR1 SEHNR and CDR2 FQNEAQ (reference sequence). This CDR3 is CASSSNEGNYPYGYTF. In DNA, the CDR3 is TGTGCCAGCAGCTCAAATGAGGGGAACTACCCTTATGGCTACACCTTC.

In this sample, this clonotype turned up many times. J is TRBJ1-2 and V is TRBV20-1; D is unclear. Germline V gene lookup returns CDR1 DFQATT and CDR2 SNEGSKA (reference sequence). CDR3 size: 9 residues. V was clipped by 5 bases and J by 6 bases, with 4 bases between them. The CDR3 region has the DNA TGCAGTGCTTACGATGGCTACACCTTC. Protein product: CSAYDGYTF.

This clonotype was observed once. The chain combines TRBV10-3 with TRBJ1-5, with D maybe TRBD1 (5 bases). This CDR3 region has 18 residues. CDR1 is ENHRY, CDR2 SYGVKD, per germline. V lost 10 bases and J 3 bases, leaving 28 bases between the germline ends. The CDR3: CASSQDKSRREANQPQHF. For the CDR3, the DNA is TGTGCCAGCAGCCAAGATAAATCCCGCAGGGAGGCCAATCAGCCCCAGCATTTT.

The chain links TRBV2 to TRBJ2-2; D is possibly TRBD2 (5 bases). Trimming pared 6 bases from V and 7 bases from J, leaving 21 bases between. The CDR3 has 16 residues. In germline, CDR1 is SNHLY, CDR2 FYNNEI. The CDR3 loop is CASRPGGGAAGGELFF. CDR3 DNA sequence: TGTGCCAGCAGGCCCGGCGGTGGAGCTGCGGGCGGGGAGCTGTTTTTT.

This clonotype was recorded a few times. The chain uses TRBV7-9 and TRBJ2-7; D call uncertain. Germline V gene sequence: CDR1 SEHNR, CDR2 FQNEAQ (reference sequence). Trimming took 6 bases from V and 2 from J, leaving 26 bases between them. The CDR3 contains 18 residues. CDR3 in DNA: TGTGCCAGCAGTATTAGTCGGCCCGGGTCCCTCTTTCCCTACGAGCAGTACTTC. It is translated as CASSISRPGSLFPYEQYF.

This clonotype has more than one count but fewer than ten. The V call is TRBV20-1, the J call TRBJ2-7; 8 nucleotides agree with TRBD2. With V trimmed by 6 bases and J by 4 bases, 11 bases remained unmatched. The CDR3 totals 14 residues. The germline V gene has CDR1 DFQATT and CDR2 SNEGSKA (reference sequence). This CDR3 is CSAKRLAGGYEQYF. For the CDR3, the DNA is TGCAGTGCCAAGAGGCTAGCGGGCGGGTACGAGCAGTACTTC.

The gene calls are TRBV11-1 and TRBJ2-7; 15 bases match TRBD2. Germline CDR1 is SGHAT and CDR2 is FQDESV (reference sequence). CDR3 length: 16 amino acids. The V segment lost 4 bases and the J segment 4 bases; nucleotides outside the gene matches: 5. The CDR3: CASSSGTSGRPYEQYF. CDR3 coding DNA: TGTGCCAGCAGCTCCGGGACTAGCGGGAGGCCTTACGAGCAGTACTTC.

A note on this clonotype: An end of the junction does not agree with germline; a read error may underlie this. The chain is built from TRBV7-9 and TRBJ2-7; 7 bases line up with TRBD1. Germline-derived CDR1 and CDR2 are SEHNR and FQNEAQ (reference sequence). This CDR3 spans 15 amino acids. CDR3 DNA sequence: TGCGCCAGCAGCCGGACGGGACAGCGCAGGTACGAGCAGTACTTC. Translating gives CASSRTGQRRYEQYF.

DNA of the CDR3: TGTGCCAGCAGCCAGAGGGGGCAGCCGAGGGGCGGCTACACCTTC. Translated, it gives CASSQRGQPRGGYTF. This chain uses TRBV7-9 with TRBJ1-2, with TRBD1 identical over 7 bases. The germline V gene encodes CDR1 SEHNR and CDR2 FQNEAQ (reference sequence). V shed 5 bases and J 8 bases; nucleotides not matched to a gene: 14. The length of the CDR3 is 15 residues.

The V and J genes are TRBV7-6 and TRBJ1-1, with a tentative D call TRBD1 (6 bases). Trimming took 2 bases from V and 2 from J, leaving 21 bases between them. This CDR3 is built from 18 residues. The germline CDR1 and CDR2 sequences are SGHVS and FNYEAQ. CDR3 in amino acids: CASSLRNPTGIKNTEAFF. CDR3 sequence (DNA): TGTGCCAGCAGCTTACGGAACCCGACAGGCATCAAAAACACTGAAGCTTTCTTT.

Comments on this clonotype: An end of the junction differs from the germline gene, which may be a read error. The genes are TRBV7-6 and TRBJ2-5; 7 nucleotides agree with TRBD2. Germline V gene sequence: CDR1 SGHVS, CDR2 FNYEAQ. This CDR3 region has 15 residues. The CDR3 reads CASSSRLAGQEIQYF. CDR3 DNA sequence: TGTGCCAGCAGCTCCCGACTAGCCGGTCAAGAGATCCAGTACTTC. The full variable domain, rest sourced from reference TRBV7-6 and TRBJ2-5, is GAGVSQSPRYKVTKRGQDVALRCDPISGHVSLYWYRQALGQGPEFLTYFNYEAQQDKSGLPNDRFSAERPEGSISTLTIQRTEQRDSAMYRCASSSRLAGQEIQYFGPGTRLLVL.

The gene calls are TRBV7-2 and TRBJ2-2; D may correspond to TRBD1 or TRBD2 (5 bases each). Trimming removed 1 base at V and 1 base at J, with 13 bases between. The length of the CDR3 is 17 residues. The germline CDR1 and CDR2 sequences are SGHTA and FQGNSA. CDR3 nucleotide sequence: TGTGCCAGCAGCTTAGGTCGGGGCAGGAGGAACACCGGGGAGCTGTTTTTT. Protein product: CASSLGRGRRNTGELFF.

In its sample, this clonotype was seen a few times. J is TRBJ1-5 and V is TRBV2; no reliable D call. CDR1 and CDR2 (germline): SNHLY, FYNNEI. The CDR3 has 12 amino acids. V lost 6 bases and J 4 bases, leaving 7 bases between the germline ends. This CDR3 is CASREINQPQHF. The CDR3, as DNA: TGTGCCAGCAGGGAGATAAATCAGCCCCAGCATTTT.

In this sample, this clonotype turned up a few times. The CDR3 end shows no conserved phenylalanine or tryptophan, and so a read error is likely. Because the CDR3's place on the DNA is in doubt, the DNA is left out and the CDR3 is given as listed by TCRdb. The V call is TRBV5-1, the J call TRBJ2-7; no DNA check was done on the table's D call, TRBD2. From its first to its last residue, the CDR3 has 10 amino acids. Germline V lookup: CDR1 SGHRS, CDR2 YFSETQ. CDR3 residues: CASSSVDYPY.

This clonotype was recorded a few times. The J gene is TRBJ2-7, the V gene TRBV7-6; tentatively, D is TRBD1 (5 bases). This CDR3 contains 14 residues. Germline loops: CDR1 SGHVS, CDR2 FNYEAQ. Trimming removed 3 bases at V and 0 bases at J, with 9 bases between. In DNA form, the CDR3 reads TGTGCCAGCAGCTTTCAGGGCTACTCCTACGAGCAGTACTTC. The encoded protein is CASSFQGYSYEQYF.

This chain links TRBV5-1 with TRBJ2-5; 7 bases align to TRBD1. From germline, CDR1 is SGHRS and CDR2 YFSETQ. This CDR3 is 16 amino acids long. J gave up 2 bases and V 2 bases, and 9 bases lay outside the gene matches. This CDR3 reads CASSLNRGLGQETQYF. The CDR3 nucleotides read TGCGCCAGCAGCTTAAACAGGGGTTTGGGTCAAGAGACCCAGTACTTC.

This sequence joins TRBV6-4 and TRBJ2-6, with D hard to call. There are 15 residues in the CDR3. Trimming pared 2 bases from V and 0 bases from J, leaving 5 bases between. Germline V gene lookup returns CDR1 MRHNA and CDR2 SNTAGT. Here the CDR3 DNA reads TGTGCCAGCAGTGACGTTAGCTCTGGGGCCAACGTCCTGACTTTC. Its translation: CASSDVSSGANVLTF.

V and J are TRBV19 and TRBJ2-3; 8 bases align to TRBD2. Looked up from germline, CDR1 is LNHDA and CDR2 is SQIVND (reference sequence). This CDR3 is 16 amino acids long. Trimming removed 6 bases from V and 0 bases from J; junction bases left unmatched: 8. Here the CDR3 DNA reads TGTGCCAGTAGGCGAAGACTAGCGCCCAGCACAGATACGCAGTATTTT. This gives the protein CASRRRLAPSTDTQYF.

V usage is TRBV28 and J usage is TRBJ1-4; D remains ambiguous. The CDR3 contains 14 residues. Germline CDR1 is MDHEN and CDR2 is SYDVKM. V was trimmed by 5 bases and J by 3 bases, leaving 10 bases between them. CDR3 DNA: TGTGCCAGCAGTATTTCGCAGGCTAATGAAAAACTGTTTTTT. Residues: CASSISQANEKLFF. The full variable domain, rest sourced from reference TRBV28 and TRBJ1-4, is DVKVTQSSRYLVKRTGEKVFLECVQDMDHENMFWYRQDPGLGLRLIYFSYDVKMKEKGDIPEGYSVSREKKERFSLILESASTNQTSMYLCASSISQANEKLFFGSGTQLSVL.

The chain uses TRBV5-1 and TRBJ1-1, with 9 bases identical to TRBD1. The CDR3 runs 15 residues. Losses at the gene ends were 4 bases for V and 4 bases for J; bases not matched to a gene: 8. Germline V CDR1 and CDR2: SGHRS, YFSETQ. The CDR3 protein is CASSHEQGAGTEAFF. Written as DNA, the CDR3 is TGCGCCAGCAGCCACGAACAGGGGGCGGGCACTGAAGCTTTCTTT. The whole variable domain, filled in from reference TRBV5-1 and TRBJ1-1, reads KAGVTQTPRYLIKTRGQQVTLSCSPISGHRSVSWYQQTPGQGLQFLFEYFSETQRNKGNFPGRFSGRQFSNSRSEMNVSTLELGDSALYLCASSHEQGAGTEAFFGQGTRLTVV.